This entry is about one T cell receptor (beta chain). The data are from a study of blood T cell repertoires in COVID-19. Trimming removed 6 bases from V and 1 base from J; junction bases left unmatched: 5. Germline CDR1 is SQVTM and CDR2 is ANQGSEA. This CDR3 comprises 14 residues. Sequencing was performed with immunoSEQ multiplex PCR; in TCRdb, only in-frame clones are kept and a portion is missing. The top ten clones hold roughly 7.3% of a sample with 540,000 or so clones, roughly 89% of them seen once. The chain uses TRBV29-1 and TRBJ2-2, with TRBD1 matching 7 bases. This sequence originates from a woman between 45 and 60 years old with COVID-19, enrolled during active disease. Material for sequencing was peripheral blood. DNA for the CDR3: TGCAGCGTAAGGGACAGTTTGAACACCGGGGAGCTGTTTTTT. Its translation is CSVRDSLNTGELFF.